These T cell receptor beta chains were read from a single sample in a study of CD8+CD57+ T cells in acquired aplastic anemia. TCRdb re-derived calls from the reads in MiXCR, one entry per CDR3 protein. The sample shows roughly 420,000 distinct CDR3 sequences, 55% to 75% of them seen only once. Sample: sorted CD4+, CD8+, or CD8+CD57+ T cells (not recorded which) from PBMCs. The receptors come from a human donor in good health, serving as a control. Each CDR3 is given with its conserved first and last residue. Each record gives: V gene, D gene, clone size, J gene, CDR3 length, CDR3 protein, CDR3 DNA. A D gene is named only where the DNA matches it firmly. Clone size is not always given. Where it is, it says once, few, many or a class for expanded clones.

TRBV12-3/TRBV12-4	TRBD1	many	TRBJ1-2	12	CASSSGQGALTF	TGTGCCAGCAGTTCAGGACAGGGGGCGCTCACCTTC
TRBV27	-	many	TRBJ2-1	11	CASSIRSEQFF	TGTGCCAGCAGCATTAGAAGTGAGCAGTTCTTC
TRBV19	-	many	TRBJ2-5	14	CASSPSSVGETQYF	TGTGCCAGTAGTCCCTCGTCTGTGGGGGAGACCCAGTACTTC
TRBV7-8	TRBD1	few	TRBJ2-7	15	CASSYWTGISYEQYF	TGTGCCAGCAGCTACTGGACAGGGATCTCCTACGAGCAGTACTTC
TRBV11-2	-	-	TRBJ1-5	15	CASTFYRGQGQPQHF	TGTGCCAGCACCTTTTACCGGGGGCAAGGGCAGCCCCAGCATTTT
TRBV24-1	-	-	TRBJ2-3	14	CATRDPVLTDTQYF	TGTGCCACCAGGGATCCAGTCCTCACAGATACGCAGTATTTT
TRBV24-1	-	many	TRBJ2-5	14	CATSDPGYQETQYF	TGTGCCACCAGTGATCCGGGATATCAAGAGACCCAGTACTTC
TRBV12-2	-	-	TRBJ2-3	17	CASSKVGLAGVSDTQYF	TGTGCCAGCAGCAAAGTGGGACTAGCGGGCGTTTCCGATACGCAGTATTTT
TRBV7-3	-	-	TRBJ1-2	14	CASSNGGQLNTEAF	TGTGCCAGCAGCAATGGAGGACAGCTGAACACTGAAGCTTTC
TRBV20-1	-	-	TRBJ2-1	11	CSANTAGEQFF	TGCAGTGCTAATACAGCGGGTGAGCAGTTCTTC
TRBV6-6	-	many	TRBJ2-1	12	CASHPGYNEQFF	TGTGCCAGCCATCCCGGGTACAATGAGCAGTTCTTC
TRBV20-1	TRBD1	-	TRBJ1-1	11	CSASRETGGVF	TGCAGTGCTAGCCGCGAGACAGGGGGCGTCTTT
TRBV20-1	-	-	TRBJ2-1	14	CSARSIPDYNEQFF	TGCAGTGCTAGGTCCATTCCTGACTACAATGAGCAGTTCTTC
TRBV7-2	-	-	TRBJ2-3	16	CASSMTVARDNEQQYF	TGTGCCAGCAGCATGACAGTGGCCCGCGACAATGAGCAGCAGTATTTT
TRBV10-3	-	-	TRBJ2-5	12	CAISGPEQTQYF	TGTGCCATCAGTGGCCCAGAGCAGACCCAGTACTTC
TRBV20-1	TRBD1	-	TRBJ2-7	13	CSASRQGSREQYF	TGCAGTGCTAGCCGACAGGGTTCGCGGGAGCAGTACTTC
TRBV11-2	-	-	TRBJ1-3	16	CASSLGAGRSGNTIYF	TGTGCCAGCAGCTTAGGGGCAGGGCGCTCTGGAAACACCATATATTTT
TRBV7-2	-	many	TRBJ2-3	11	CASSLRDTQYF	TGTGCCAGCAGCTTAAGAGATACGCAGTATTTT
TRBV7-2	-	-	TRBJ2-5	14	CATSRRRFGEAQYF	TGTGCCACCAGTAGACGGCGATTCGGAGAGGCCCAGTACTTC
TRBV5-1	-	-	TRBJ2-3	15	CASSLERVAPDTQYF	TGTGCCAGCAGCTTGGAGCGGGTAGCTCCAGATACGCAGTATTTT
TRBV20-1	-	many	TRBJ1-2	19	CSARGLSDGGGAFNYGYTF	TGCAGTGCTAGGGGTCTGTCTGACGGCGGGGGTGCTTTTAACTATGGCTACACCTTC
TRBV24-1	-	-	TRBJ2-3	18	CATSDWTPSADSTDTQYF	TGTGCCACCAGTGATTGGACCCCTAGCGCGGATAGCACAGATACGCAGTATTTT
TRBV27	-	-	TRBJ1-5	15	CASSPRGSGNQPQHF	TGTGCCAGCAGTCCGCGAGGGTCTGGCAATCAGCCCCAGCATTTT
TRBV5-4	-	-	TRBJ2-7	15	CASSQRARGTYEQYF	TGCGCCAGCAGCCAAAGAGCGAGGGGCACCTACGAGCAGTACTTC
TRBV12-5	-	many	TRBJ1-2	13	CASGLRQSYGYTF	TGTGCTAGTGGTTTGAGGCAGTCCTATGGCTACACCTTC
TRBV15	-	-	TRBJ1-4	14	CATSSRGGSQELFF	TGTGCCACCAGCAGCAGAGGGGGGTCCCAAGAACTGTTTTTT
TRBV7-2	-	-	TRBJ1-2	13	CASSIGGMGALTF	TGTGCCAGCAGCATAGGGGGGATGGGGGCCCTCACCTTC
TRBV20-1	-	once	TRBJ1-2	16	CSASPTNNEPNYGYTF	TGCAGTGCTAGCCCGACTAACAATGAGCCTAACTATGGCTACACCTTC
TRBV19	TRBD2	-	TRBJ2-1	14	CARSTSGGGNEQFF	TGTGCCCGATCGACTAGCGGGGGGGGGAATGAGCAGTTCTTC
TRBV7-6	TRBD1	-	TRBJ1-2	13	CASSDGTGPGYTF	TGTGCCAGCAGCGACGGGACAGGCCCCGGCTACACCTTC
TRBV7-2	-	-	TRBJ2-7	11	CASSRNHEQYF	TGTGCCAGCAGCCGGAATCACGAGCAGTACTTC
TRBV7-2	-	many	TRBJ2-1	13	CASSMGLLNEQFF	TGTGCCAGCAGTATGGGACTGCTCAATGAGCAGTTCTTC
TRBV5-6	-	once	TRBJ2-6	13	CASSSDWANVLTF	TGTGCCAGCAGCTCCGACTGGGCCAACGTCCTGACTTTC
TRBV12-3/TRBV12-4	-	-	TRBJ2-5	12	CASSVTEETQYF	TGTGCCAGCAGTGTGACTGAAGAGACCCAGTACTTC
TRBV20-1	TRBD2	-	TRBJ2-7	13	CSATRGGAIKQYF	TGCAGTGCTACCCGGGGAGGGGCTATCAAGCAGTACTTC
TRBV19	-	once	TRBJ1-5	13	CASRGGGYQPQHF	TGTGCCAGTAGGGGAGGGGGATATCAGCCCCAGCATTTT
TRBV19	-	-	TRBJ1-1	12	CASSIKQGWAFF	TGTGCCAGTAGTATTAAACAGGGATGGGCTTTCTTT
TRBV7-9	-	-	TRBJ1-2	14	CASTGRRPSTSGHF	-
TRBV9	-	-	TRBJ2-3	14	CASSLSQFTDTQYF	TGCGCCAGCAGCTTGTCACAGTTCACAGATACGCAGTATTTT
TRBV29-1	-	once	TRBJ2-3	12	CSVGASSNTQYF	TGCAGCGTTGGGGCCAGCTCAAATACGCAGTATTTC
TRBV11-2	-	-	TRBJ1-6	16	CASRAWGRGANSPLHF	TGTGCCAGCAGAGCTTGGGGTCGGGGGGCTAATTCACCCCTCCACTTT
TRBV10-2	-	many	TRBJ1-6	15	CASTDNGGYASPLHF	TGCGCCAGCACCGATAACGGGGGGTATGCTTCACCCCTCCACTTT
TRBV25-1	-	-	TRBJ1-1	12	CASSDSYTEAFF	TGTGCCAGCAGTGACAGCTACACTGAAGCTTTCTTT
TRBV5-8	-	-	TRBJ1-6	15	CASSFPGAPNSPLHF	TGTGCCAGCAGCTTCCCAGGTGCACCTAATTCACCCCTCCACTTT